These 9 T cell receptor beta chains were sequenced from one sample in a study of blood T cell repertoires in COVID-19. Produced via immunoSEQ multiplex PCR; TCRdb's table is partial and in-frame only. Of over 95,000 clones listed, roughly four fifths were seen once; the top ten hold 10%. The specimen sequenced was peripheral blood. Receptors were obtained from a human donor in a cohort sampled during active COVID-19.

The genes are TRBV7-2 and TRBJ2-7; 11 bases map to TRBD2. Germline V lookup: CDR1 SGHTA, CDR2 FQGNSA. The CDR3 has 15 amino acids. J lost 3 bases, V lost 1 base, and 2 bases had no gene match. The CDR3: CASSLGGLAGYEQYF. For the CDR3, the DNA is TGTGCCAGCAGCTTAGGCGGACTAGCGGGCTACGAGCAGTACTTC.

The rearrangement uses TRBV15 and TRBJ2-6, with 12 nucleotides matching TRBD2. J was trimmed by 0 bases and V by 3 bases; bases with no gene match: 9. The CDR3 totals 20 residues. The germline V gene has CDR1 LNHNV and CDR2 YYDKDF (reference sequence). The CDR3 loop is CATSSDIRLAGDSGANVLTF. The CDR3 DNA reads TGTGCCACCAGCAGCGACATCCGACTAGCGGGAGACTCTGGGGCCAACGTCCTGACTTTC.

In this sample, this clone turned up a few times. The chain couples TRBV7-9 to TRBJ2-7, with D possibly being TRBD2 (6 bases). Germline V gene sequence: CDR1 SEHNR, CDR2 FQNEAQ (reference sequence). V gave up 3 bases and J gave up 4 bases, with 19 bases separating them. CDR3 length equals 16 residues. CDR3: CASSFLPSGGVYEQYF. CDR3 in DNA: TGTGCCAGCAGCTTCCTCCCCAGCGGAGGGGTTTACGAGCAGTACTTC.

V usage is TRBV10-3 and J usage is TRBJ2-3; perhaps TRBD1 as D (6 bases). Germline CDR1 reads ENHRY; CDR2 reads SYGVKD. The CDR3 runs 18 residues. V dropped 4 bases and J dropped 2 bases, with 22 bases sitting between them. The CDR3 bases are TGTGCCATCAGTGGGGGGCACTTCACCACAGTTCACACAGATACGCAGTATTTT. This codes for CAISGGHFTTVHTDTQYF.

This clone was recorded once. J is TRBJ1-2 and V is TRBV29-1, with 8 bases that match TRBD1. CDR3 length: 13 amino acids. The ends lost 6 bases at V and 2 bases at J; junction bases unmatched: 5. CDR1 and CDR2 from the germline V gene are SQVTM and ANQGSEA. Written as DNA, the CDR3 is TGCAGCGTGGCAGGGGGCACCAACTATGGCTACACCTTC. As protein: CSVAGGTNYGYTF.

The table lists this clone with a few counts. The chain recombines TRBV7-8 with TRBJ2-7; 10 positions agree with TRBD2. V lost 7 bases to trimming and J lost 0 bases; unmatched junction nucleotides: 12. This CDR3 has 17 amino acids. Per the germline V gene, CDR1 is SGHVS and CDR2 is FQNEAQ. CDR3 in DNA: TGTGCCAGCACCCCGTCCTCCGGACTAGCGGTCTCCTACGAGCAGTACTTC. The encoded protein is CASTPSSGLAVSYEQYF.

The rearrangement links TRBV19 to TRBJ2-1, with 12 bases fitting TRBD2. From germline, CDR1 is LNHDA and CDR2 SQIVND (reference sequence). V lost 5 bases and J lost 1; bases outside the gene matches: 3. There are 16 residues in the CDR3. The CDR3 loop reads CASSSGTSGSYNEQFF. CDR3 nucleotides: TGTGCCAGTAGTTCCGGGACTAGCGGGTCCTACAATGAGCAGTTCTTC.

The chain couples TRBV28 to TRBJ2-7, with D unclear. CDR1 is MDHEN and CDR2 is SYDVKM in the germline V gene. The CDR3 totals 12 residues. V was cut by 5 bases and J by 2 bases, with 7 bases left in between. CDR3 coding DNA: TGTGCCAGCAGTCGAACGGCCTACGAGCAGTACTTC. Its protein product is CASSRTAYEQYF.

DNA of the CDR3: TGTGCCAGCAGCTCTTTTCAGGCAGCTGAAATGAACACTGAAGCTTTCTTT. This encodes CASSSFQAAEMNTEAFF. The rearrangement uses TRBV7-9 and TRBJ1-1; D is undetermined. V lost 4 bases, J lost 0 bases, and 18 bases lay in between. This CDR3 has 17 amino acids. Germline V gene lookup returns CDR1 SEHNR and CDR2 FQNEAQ (reference sequence). Supplemented by reference TRBV7-9 and TRBJ1-1, the full variable domain reads DTGVSQNPRHKITKRGQNVTFRCDPISEHNRLYWYRQTLGQGPEFLTYFQNEAQLEKSRLLSDRFSAERPKGSFSTLEIQRTEQGDSAMYLCASSSFQAAEMNTEAFFGQGTRLTVV.